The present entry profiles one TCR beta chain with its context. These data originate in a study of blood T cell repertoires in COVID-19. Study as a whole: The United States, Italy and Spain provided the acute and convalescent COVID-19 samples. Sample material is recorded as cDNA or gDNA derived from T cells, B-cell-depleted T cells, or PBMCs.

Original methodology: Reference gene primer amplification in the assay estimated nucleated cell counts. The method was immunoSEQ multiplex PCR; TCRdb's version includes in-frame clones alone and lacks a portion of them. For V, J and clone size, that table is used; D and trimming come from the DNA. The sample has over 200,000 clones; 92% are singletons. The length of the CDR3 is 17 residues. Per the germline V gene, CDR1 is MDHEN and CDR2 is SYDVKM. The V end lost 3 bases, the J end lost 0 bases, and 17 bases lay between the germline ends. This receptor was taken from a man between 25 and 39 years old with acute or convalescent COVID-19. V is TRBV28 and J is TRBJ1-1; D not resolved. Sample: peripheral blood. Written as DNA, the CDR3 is TGTGCCAGCAGTTTCTCGGCTTATTTAGCCATGAACACTGAAGCTTTCTTT. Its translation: CASSFSAYLAMNTEAFF.